This T cell receptor (beta chain) was sequenced in a study of blood T cell repertoires in COVID-19. Study-wide context: The samples span acute and convalescent COVID-19 from the United States, Italy and Spain. Sample material is recorded as cDNA or gDNA derived from T cells, B-cell-depleted T cells, or PBMCs.

CDR1 and CDR2 from the germline V gene are SNHLY and FYNNEI. V was pared by 0 bases and J by 4 bases, with 9 bases between. The CDR3 is 14 amino acids. Original data processing: The assay estimated nucleated cells by amplifying reference gene primers. The data were produced by immunoSEQ multiplex PCR, yet TCRdb's version contains in-frame clones alone and is incomplete. The V and J calls and clone size come from that table; D and trimming were worked out from the DNA. Here the sample spans approximately 94,000 clones, about 90% being singletons. This chain uses TRBV2 with TRBJ1-1; no firm D call. This receptor was identified in a young man in a cohort sampled during active COVID-19. The source material was peripheral blood. CDR3 bases: TGTGCCAGCAGTGAAGCGGGAGGAAGCACTGAAGCTTTCTTT. It is translated as CASSEAGGSTEAFF.